Presented here are 4 T cell receptor beta chains from one specimen sequenced in a study of T cell responses to AZD1222 COVID-19 vaccine. The data were produced by immunoSEQ multiplex PCR, yet TCRdb's version contains in-frame clones alone and is incomplete. The sample has roughly 190,000 clones, 85% to 95% seen once. Sequencing was performed on peripheral blood, taken on day 0 of AZD1222 vaccination. Receptors were obtained from an adult in good health.

The chain combines TRBV10-3 with TRBJ2-2; 11 bases match TRBD2. With V trimmed by 5 bases and J by 6 bases, 5 bases remained unmatched. From germline, CDR1 is ENHRY and CDR2 SYGVKD. This CDR3 has 15 residues. The CDR3 DNA reads TGTGCCATCAGTCCTGCTAGCGGGGGGTCCGGGGAGCTGTTTTTT. As protein: CAISPASGGSGELFF.

Concerning this clone: Other DNA sequences within the sample encode an identical CDR3. This sequence joins TRBV7-9 and TRBJ2-1, with 12 bases identical to TRBD2. The CDR3 loop spans 15 amino acids. Losses at the gene ends were 5 bases for V and 4 bases for J; bases not matched to a gene: 3. The germline CDR1 and CDR2 sequences are SEHNR and FQNEAQ (reference sequence). This CDR3 reads CASSPTSGGYNEQFF. DNA for the CDR3: TGTGCCAGCAGCCCGACTAGCGGGGGATACAATGAGCAGTTCTTC.

This chain joins TRBV7-2 and TRBJ2-1, with 7 positions matching TRBD2. J lost 7 bases, V lost 3 bases, and 6 bases had no gene match. The CDR3 spans 14 residues. Germline V gene sequence: CDR1 SGHTA, CDR2 FQGNSA. The CDR3 here is CASSFLGGLNEQFF. Here the CDR3 DNA reads TGTGCCAGCAGCTTCCTCGGGGGGTTGAATGAGCAGTTCTTC.

The CDR3 reads CASSVSGFSGYTF. Written as DNA, the CDR3 is TGTGCCAGCAGCGTCTCAGGGTTTTCTGGCTACACCTTC. The chain employs TRBV28 and TRBJ1-2; a possible D gene is TRBD1 (5 bases). Trimming left V 6 bases short and J 7 bases short, with 15 bases between. Germline values: CDR1 MDHEN, CDR2 SYDVKM. The CDR3 runs 13 residues.